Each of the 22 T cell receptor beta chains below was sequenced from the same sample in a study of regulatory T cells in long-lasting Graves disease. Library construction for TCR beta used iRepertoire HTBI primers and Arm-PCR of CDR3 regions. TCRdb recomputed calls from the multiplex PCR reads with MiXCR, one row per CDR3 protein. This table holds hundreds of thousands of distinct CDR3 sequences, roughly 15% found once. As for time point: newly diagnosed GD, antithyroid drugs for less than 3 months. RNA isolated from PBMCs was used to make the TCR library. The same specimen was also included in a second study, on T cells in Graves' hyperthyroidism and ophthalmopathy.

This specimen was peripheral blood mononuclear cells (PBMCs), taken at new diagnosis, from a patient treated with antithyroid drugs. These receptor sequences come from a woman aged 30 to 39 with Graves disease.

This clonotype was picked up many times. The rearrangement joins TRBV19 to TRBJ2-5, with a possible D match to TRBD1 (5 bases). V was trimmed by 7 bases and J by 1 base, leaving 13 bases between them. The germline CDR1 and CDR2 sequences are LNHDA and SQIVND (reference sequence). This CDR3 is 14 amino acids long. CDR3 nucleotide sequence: TGTGCCAGTATCGACAGCTCGAGCCAAGAGACCCAGTACTTC. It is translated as CASIDSSSQETQYF.

The CDR3 region has the DNA TGCAGCGTACAGACAGGGCGGTCCTACGAGCAGTACTTC. It translates to CSVQTGRSYEQYF. V usage is TRBV29-1 and J usage is TRBJ2-7; 7 bases fit TRBD1. Germline V gives CDR1 SQVTM, CDR2 ANQGSEA. Unmatched junction bases numbered 6, after V lost 6 bases and J lost 1 base. CDR3 length equals 13 residues.

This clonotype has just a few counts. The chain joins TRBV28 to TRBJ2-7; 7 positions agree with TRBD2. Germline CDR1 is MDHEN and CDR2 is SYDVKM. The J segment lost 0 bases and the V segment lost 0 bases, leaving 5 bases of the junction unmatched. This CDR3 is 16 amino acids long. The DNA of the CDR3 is TGTGCCAGCAGTTTATGGGGAGGGATCCACTCCTACGAGCAGTACTTC. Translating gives CASSLWGGIHSYEQYF.

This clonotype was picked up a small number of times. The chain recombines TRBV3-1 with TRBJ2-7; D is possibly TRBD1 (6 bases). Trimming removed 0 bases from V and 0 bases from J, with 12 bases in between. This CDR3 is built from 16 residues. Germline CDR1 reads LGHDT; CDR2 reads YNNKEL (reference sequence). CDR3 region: CASSQDTPRGSYEQYF. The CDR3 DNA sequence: TGTGCCAGCAGCCAAGATACACCCAGGGGCTCCTACGAGCAGTACTTC.

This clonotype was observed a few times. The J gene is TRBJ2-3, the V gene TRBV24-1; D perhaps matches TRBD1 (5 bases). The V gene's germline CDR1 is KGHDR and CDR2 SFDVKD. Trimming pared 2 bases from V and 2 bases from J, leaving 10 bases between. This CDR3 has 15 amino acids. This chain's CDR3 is CATSDSRAPTDTQYF. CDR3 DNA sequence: TGTGCCACCAGTGATTCCAGGGCCCCCACAGATACGCAGTATTTT.

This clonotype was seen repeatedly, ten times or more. CDR3 loop: CASTRTANQETQYF. In DNA form, the CDR3 reads TGTGCCAGCACACGGACAGCTAACCAAGAGACCCAGTACTTC. This rearrangement joins TRBV2 to TRBJ2-5; D possibly corresponds to TRBD1 (6 bases). Trimming stripped 7 bases from V and 0 bases from J, with 12 bases between. The CDR3 extends over 14 amino acids. Germline V gives CDR1 SNHLY, CDR2 FYNNEI.

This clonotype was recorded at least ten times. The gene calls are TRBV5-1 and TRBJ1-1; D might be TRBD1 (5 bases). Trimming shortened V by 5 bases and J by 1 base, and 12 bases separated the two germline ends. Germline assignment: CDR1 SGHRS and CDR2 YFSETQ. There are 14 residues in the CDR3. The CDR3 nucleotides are TGCGCCAGCAGGAGGACCCAGGGGAACACTGAAGCTTTCTTT. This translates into CASRRTQGNTEAFF.

The CDR3 DNA reads TGTGCCAGCAGCCCCCAAGGGCGCACAGATACGCAGTATTTT. It codes for CASSPQGRTDTQYF. The genes are TRBV7-9 and TRBJ2-3; no definite D call. The germline CDR1 and CDR2 sequences are SEHNR and FQNEAQ (reference sequence). Between the trimmed V and J ends, which lost 5 bases and 1 base, there was a span of 10 bases. The CDR3 contains 14 residues.

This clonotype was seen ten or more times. The CDR3 loop reads CSASAGGRGETQYF. The CDR3, as DNA: TGCAGTGCTAGTGCGGGAGGCCGGGGGGAGACCCAGTACTTC. The rearrangement uses TRBV20-1 and TRBJ2-5, with TRBD2 matching 8 bases. The junction had 8 bases not matched to a gene; V was cut back by 3 bases and J by 5 bases. CDR3 size: 14 residues. In germline, CDR1 is DFQATT, CDR2 SNEGSKA (reference sequence).

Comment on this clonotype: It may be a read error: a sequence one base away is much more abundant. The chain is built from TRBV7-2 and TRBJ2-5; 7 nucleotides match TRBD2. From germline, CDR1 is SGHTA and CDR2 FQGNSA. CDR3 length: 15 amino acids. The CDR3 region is CASSLVGSSGETRYF. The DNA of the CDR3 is TGTGCCAGCAGCTTAGTCGGGTCTAGCGGAGAGACCCGGTACTTC.

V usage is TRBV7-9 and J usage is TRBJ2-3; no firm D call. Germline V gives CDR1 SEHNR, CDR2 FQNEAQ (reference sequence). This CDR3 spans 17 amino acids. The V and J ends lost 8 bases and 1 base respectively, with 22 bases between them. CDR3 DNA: TGTGCCAGCGGCTCCCCCACGGTTGGGCCCCGCACAGATACGCAGTATTTT. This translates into CASGSPTVGPRTDTQYF.

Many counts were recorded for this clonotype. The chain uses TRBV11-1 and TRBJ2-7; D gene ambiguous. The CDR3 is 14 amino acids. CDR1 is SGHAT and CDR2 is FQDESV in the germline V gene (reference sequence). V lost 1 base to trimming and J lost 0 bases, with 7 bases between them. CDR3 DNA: TGTGCCAGCAGCTTAGAGCAGAACTCCTACGAGCAGTACTTC. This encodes CASSLEQNSYEQYF.

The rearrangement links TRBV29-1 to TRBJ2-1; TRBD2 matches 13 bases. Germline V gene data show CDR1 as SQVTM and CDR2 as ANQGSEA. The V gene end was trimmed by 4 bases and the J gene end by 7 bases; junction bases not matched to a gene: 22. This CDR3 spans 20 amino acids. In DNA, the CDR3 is TGCAGCGTTGTGACATGGGGGGCCAGGTCCGGGACTAGCGGGAAGAATGAGCAGTTCTTC. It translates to CSVVTWGARSGTSGKNEQFF.

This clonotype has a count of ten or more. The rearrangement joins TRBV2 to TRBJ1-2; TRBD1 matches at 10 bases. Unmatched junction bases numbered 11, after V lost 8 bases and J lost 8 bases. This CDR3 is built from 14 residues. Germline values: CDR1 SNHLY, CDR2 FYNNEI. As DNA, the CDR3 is TGTGCCAGCCGGTGGGGACAGGGGAAGGAGGGCTACACCTTC. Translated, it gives CASRWGQGKEGYTF. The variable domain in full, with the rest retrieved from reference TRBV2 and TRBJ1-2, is EPEVTQTPSHQVTQMGQEVILRCVPISNHLYFYWYRQILGQKVEFLVSFYNNEISEKSEIFDDQFSVERPDGSNFTLKIRSTKLEDSAMYFCASRWGQGKEGYTFGSGTRLTVV.

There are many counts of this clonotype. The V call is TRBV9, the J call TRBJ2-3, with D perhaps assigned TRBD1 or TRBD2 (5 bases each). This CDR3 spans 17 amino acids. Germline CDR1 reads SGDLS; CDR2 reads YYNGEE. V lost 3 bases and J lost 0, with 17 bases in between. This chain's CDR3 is CASSEGTRALSTDTQYF. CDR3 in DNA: TGTGCCAGCAGCGAGGGGACGCGGGCCCTTAGCACAGATACGCAGTATTTT.

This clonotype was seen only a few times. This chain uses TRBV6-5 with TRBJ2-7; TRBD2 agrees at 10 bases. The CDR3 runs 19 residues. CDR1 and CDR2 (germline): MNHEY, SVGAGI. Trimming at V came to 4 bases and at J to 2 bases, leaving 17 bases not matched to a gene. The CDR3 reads CASSSIFPGLADTAYEQYF. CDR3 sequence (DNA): TGTGCCAGCAGTTCAATTTTTCCCGGACTAGCGGATACCGCCTACGAGCAGTACTTC.

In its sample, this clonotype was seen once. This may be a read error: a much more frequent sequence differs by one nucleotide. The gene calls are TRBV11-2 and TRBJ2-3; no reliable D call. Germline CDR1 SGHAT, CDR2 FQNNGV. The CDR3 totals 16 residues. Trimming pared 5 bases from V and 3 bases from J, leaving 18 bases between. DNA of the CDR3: TGTGCCAGCAGCCATCGACCTACCGCAGAGACAGATACGCAGTATTTT. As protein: CASSHRPTAETDTQYF.

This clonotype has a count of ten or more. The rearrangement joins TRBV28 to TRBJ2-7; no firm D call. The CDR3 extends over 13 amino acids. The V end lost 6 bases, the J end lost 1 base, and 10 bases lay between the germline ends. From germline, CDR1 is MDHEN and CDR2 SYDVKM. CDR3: CASRMTISYEQYF. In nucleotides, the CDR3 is TGTGCCAGCAGGATGACAATTTCCTACGAGCAGTACTTC.

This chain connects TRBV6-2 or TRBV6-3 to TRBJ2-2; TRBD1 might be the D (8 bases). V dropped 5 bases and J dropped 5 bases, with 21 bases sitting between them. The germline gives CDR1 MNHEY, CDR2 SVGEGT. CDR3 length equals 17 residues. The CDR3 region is CASSEMYGQGGTGELFF. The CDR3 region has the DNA TGTGCCAGCAGTGAAATGTACGGACAGGGAGGGACCGGGGAGCTGTTTTTT.

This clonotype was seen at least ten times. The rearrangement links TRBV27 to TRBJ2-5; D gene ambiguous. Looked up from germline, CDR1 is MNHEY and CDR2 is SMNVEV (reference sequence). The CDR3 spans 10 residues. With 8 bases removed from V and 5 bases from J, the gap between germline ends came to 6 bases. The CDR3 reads CASHRETQYF. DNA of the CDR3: TGTGCCAGCCATCGGGAGACCCAGTACTTC.

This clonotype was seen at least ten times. CDR3: CASSLDLLRDTEAFF. The CDR3 DNA reads TGCGCCAGCAGCTTGGATCTTCTGCGGGACACTGAAGCTTTCTTT. The J gene is TRBJ1-1, the V gene TRBV5-1; D is ambiguous. Trimming cost V 0 bases and J 3 bases, with 12 bases left between them. The CDR3 has 15 amino acids. Germline V CDR1 and CDR2: SGHRS, YFSETQ.

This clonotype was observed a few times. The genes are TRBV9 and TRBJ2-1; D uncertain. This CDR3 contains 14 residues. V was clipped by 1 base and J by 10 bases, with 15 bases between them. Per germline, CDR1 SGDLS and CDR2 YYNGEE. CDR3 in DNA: TGTGCCAGCAGCGTATTCTCAAAGGAATCAGAGCAGTTCTTC. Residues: CASSVFSKESEQFF.